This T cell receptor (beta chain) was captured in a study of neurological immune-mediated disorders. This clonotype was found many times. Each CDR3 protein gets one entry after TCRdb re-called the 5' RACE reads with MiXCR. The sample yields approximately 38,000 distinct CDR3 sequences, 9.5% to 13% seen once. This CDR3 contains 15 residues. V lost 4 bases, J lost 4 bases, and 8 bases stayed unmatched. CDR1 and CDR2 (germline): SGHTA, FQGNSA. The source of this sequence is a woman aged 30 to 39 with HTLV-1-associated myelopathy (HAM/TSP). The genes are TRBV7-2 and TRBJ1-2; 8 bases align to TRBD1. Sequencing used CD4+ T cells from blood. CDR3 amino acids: CASSSDRVGGYGYTF. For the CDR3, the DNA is TGTGCCAGCAGCTCGGACAGGGTGGGAGGCTATGGCTACACCTTC.